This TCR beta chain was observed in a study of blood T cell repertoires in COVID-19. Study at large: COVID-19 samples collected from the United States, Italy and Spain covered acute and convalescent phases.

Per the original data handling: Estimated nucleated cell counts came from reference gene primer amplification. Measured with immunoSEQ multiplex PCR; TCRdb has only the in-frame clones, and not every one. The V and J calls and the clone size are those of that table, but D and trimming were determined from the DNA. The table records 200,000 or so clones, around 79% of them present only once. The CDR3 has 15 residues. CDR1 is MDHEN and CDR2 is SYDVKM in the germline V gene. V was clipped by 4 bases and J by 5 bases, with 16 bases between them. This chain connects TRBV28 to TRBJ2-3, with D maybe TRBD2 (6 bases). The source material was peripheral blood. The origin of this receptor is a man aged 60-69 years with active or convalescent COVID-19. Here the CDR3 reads CASSSSSGDRDTQYF. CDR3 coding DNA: TGTGCCAGCAGTTCTTCTTCGGGAGACCGAGATACGCAGTATTTT.